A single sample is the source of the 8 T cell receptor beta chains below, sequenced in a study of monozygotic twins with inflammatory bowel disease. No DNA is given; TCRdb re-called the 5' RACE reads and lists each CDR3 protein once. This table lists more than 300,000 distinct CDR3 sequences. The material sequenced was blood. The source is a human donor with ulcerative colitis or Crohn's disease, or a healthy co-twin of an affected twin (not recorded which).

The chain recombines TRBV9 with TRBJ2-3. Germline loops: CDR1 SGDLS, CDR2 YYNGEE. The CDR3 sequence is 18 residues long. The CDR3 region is CASSVASDSYLGTDTQYF. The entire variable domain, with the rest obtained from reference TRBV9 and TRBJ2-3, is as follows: DSGVTQTPKHLITATGQRVTLRCSPRSGDLSVYWYQQSLDQGLQFLIQYYNGEERAKGNILERFSAQQFPDLHSELNLSSLELGDSALYFCASSVASDSYLGTDTQYFGPGTRLTVL.

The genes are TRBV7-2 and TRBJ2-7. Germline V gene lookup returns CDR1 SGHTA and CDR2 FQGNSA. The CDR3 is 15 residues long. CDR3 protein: CASSLARQVQLEQYF. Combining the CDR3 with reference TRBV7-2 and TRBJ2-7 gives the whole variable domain GAGVSQSPSNKVTEKGKDVELRCDPISGHTALYWYRQSLGQGLEFLIYFQGNSAPDKSGLPSDRFSAERTGGSVSTLTIQRTQQEDSAVYLCASSLARQVQLEQYFGPGTRLTVT.

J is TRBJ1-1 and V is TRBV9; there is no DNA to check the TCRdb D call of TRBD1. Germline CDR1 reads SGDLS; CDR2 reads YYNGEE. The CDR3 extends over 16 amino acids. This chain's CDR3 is CASSDIRGVEQTEAFF.

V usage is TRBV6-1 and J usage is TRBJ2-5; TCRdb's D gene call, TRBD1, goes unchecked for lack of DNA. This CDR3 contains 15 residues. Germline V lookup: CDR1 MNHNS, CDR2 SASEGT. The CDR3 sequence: CASSAETGGRETQYF.

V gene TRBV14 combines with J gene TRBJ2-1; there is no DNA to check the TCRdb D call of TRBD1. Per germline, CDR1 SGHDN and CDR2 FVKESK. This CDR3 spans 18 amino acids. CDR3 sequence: CASSQGRDRGISYNEQFF.

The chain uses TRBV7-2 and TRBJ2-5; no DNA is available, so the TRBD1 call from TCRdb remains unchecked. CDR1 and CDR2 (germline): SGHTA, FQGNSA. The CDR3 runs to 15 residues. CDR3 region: CASSLGGQGIETQYF.

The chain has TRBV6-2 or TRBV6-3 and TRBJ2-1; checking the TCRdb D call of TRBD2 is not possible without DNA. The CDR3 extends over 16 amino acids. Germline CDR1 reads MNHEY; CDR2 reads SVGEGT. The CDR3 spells CASSYRPGLAGGEQFF.

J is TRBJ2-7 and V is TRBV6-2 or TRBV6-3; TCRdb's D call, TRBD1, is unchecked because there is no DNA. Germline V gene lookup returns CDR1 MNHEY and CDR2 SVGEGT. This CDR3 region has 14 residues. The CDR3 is CASRDSRATDEQYF.